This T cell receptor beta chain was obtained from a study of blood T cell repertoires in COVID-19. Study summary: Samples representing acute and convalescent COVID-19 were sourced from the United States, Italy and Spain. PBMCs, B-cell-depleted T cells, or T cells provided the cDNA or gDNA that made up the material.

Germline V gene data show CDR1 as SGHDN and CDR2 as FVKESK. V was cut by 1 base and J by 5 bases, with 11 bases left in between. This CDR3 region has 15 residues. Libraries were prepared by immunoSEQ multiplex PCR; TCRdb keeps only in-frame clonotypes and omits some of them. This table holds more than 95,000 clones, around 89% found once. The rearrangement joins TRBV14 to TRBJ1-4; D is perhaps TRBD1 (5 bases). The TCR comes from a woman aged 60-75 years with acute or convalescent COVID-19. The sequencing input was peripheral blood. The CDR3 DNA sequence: TGTGCCAGCAGCCAAGGTGGGGCGTCGAATGAAAAACTGTTTTTT. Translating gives CASSQGGASNEKLFF.